What follows describes a single T cell receptor beta chain. This entry comes from a study of blood T cell repertoires in COVID-19. Study in general: COVID-19 samples, acute and convalescent, were from the United States, Italy and Spain. The cDNA or gDNA used as material had been derived from T cells, B-cell-depleted T cells, or PBMCs.

The CDR3 has 15 residues. Germline CDR1 reads MNHEY; CDR2 reads SVGAGI. V lost 9 bases and J lost 5, with 22 bases in between. Original analysis: Reference gene primers were amplified, and this amplification served to estimate nucleated cell counts. Libraries were prepared by immunoSEQ multiplex PCR; TCRdb keeps only in-frame clonotypes and omits some of them. The DNA gave D and trimming, while V, J and clone size come from that table. The profile shows about 200,000 clones, about nine tenths of them singletons. This clonotype was obtained from a man aged 50 or older with acute or convalescent COVID-19. Sequencing was performed on peripheral blood. The chain couples TRBV6-5 to TRBJ1-1; no clear D. The CDR3 is CASPKTLAGRTEAFF. The CDR3 DNA sequence: TGTGCCAGTCCGAAGACCCTCGCGGGCCGGACTGAAGCTTTCTTT.